Listed here are 22 T cell receptor beta chains from one sample, sequenced in a study of blood T cell repertoires in COVID-19. Sequenced by immunoSEQ multiplex PCR; TCRdb stores in-frame clones only, minus some. The data show 130,000 to 150,000 clones, around 83% seen once. Input material: peripheral blood. The source is a man aged 60 to 75 with active or convalescent COVID-19.

The V gene is TRBV5-1, the J gene TRBJ1-1; D not resolved. CDR3 length: 14 residues. Trimming took off 4 bases at V and 1 base at J, with 11 bases between the two ends. CDR1 and CDR2 (germline): SGHRS, YFSETQ. The CDR3 loop is CASSLRAGNTEAFF. The DNA of the CDR3 is TGCGCCAGCAGCCTCCGAGCCGGGAACACTGAAGCTTTCTTT.

This sequence joins TRBV11-3 and TRBJ2-7; D perhaps matches TRBD1 (5 bases). Trimming stripped 5 bases from V and 2 bases from J, with 13 bases between. The CDR3 extends over 14 amino acids. In germline, CDR1 is SGHNT, CDR2 YENEEA. This CDR3 reads CASSPLQGAYEQYF. The CDR3, as DNA: TGTGCCAGCAGCCCCCTTCAGGGCGCCTACGAGCAGTACTTC.

The V gene is TRBV11-3, the J gene TRBJ1-1; D may be TRBD1 (5 bases). This CDR3 contains 15 residues. V gave up 4 bases and J gave up 0 bases, with 12 bases separating them. Germline lookup yields CDR1 SGHNT and CDR2 YENEEA. In DNA, the CDR3 is TGTGCCAGCAGCTATGAGTCAGGGTTGAACACTGAAGCTTTCTTT. Translated, it gives CASSYESGLNTEAFF.

This chain joins TRBV10-3 and TRBJ2-7; D possibly corresponds to TRBD2 (5 bases). Germline lookup yields CDR1 ENHRY and CDR2 SYGVKD. Trimming stripped 8 bases from V and 1 base from J, with 9 bases between. The CDR3 runs 12 residues. The CDR3 DNA is TGTGCCATCCGGGAAGGATCCTACGAGCAGTACTTC. Protein product: CAIREGSYEQYF.

This clone appeared a single time. V usage is TRBV10-3 and J usage is TRBJ2-1; 7 bases are shared with TRBD1. CDR3 length: 14 residues. Germline V gene sequence: CDR1 ENHRY, CDR2 SYGVKD. With 3 bases clipped from V and 7 bases from J, the junction kept 6 bases outside the gene matches. The CDR3 sequence: CAISDQGEVNEQFF. CDR3 coding DNA: TGTGCCATCAGTGACCAGGGGGAAGTAAATGAGCAGTTCTTC.

This chain links TRBV4-1 with TRBJ1-5; tentatively, D is TRBD1 (5 bases). V shed 0 bases and J shed 11 bases, with 14 bases lying between them. The CDR3 sequence is 14 residues long. Germline V gene lookup returns CDR1 MGHRA and CDR2 YSYEKL. The CDR3 loop reads CASSQDAGRWAQHF. The CDR3 nucleotides read TGCGCCAGCAGCCAAGACGCAGGGCGGTGGGCCCAGCATTTT.

The CDR3 nucleotides are TGTGCCAGCAGCCAACAGGGGTTCGATACGCAGTATTTT. The encoded protein is CASSQQGFDTQYF. This sequence joins TRBV14 and TRBJ2-3; a possible D gene is TRBD1 (6 bases). The CDR3 is made up of 13 amino acids. Per germline, CDR1 SGHDN and CDR2 FVKESK. V lost 2 bases, J lost 6 bases, and 9 bases lay in between.

The chain joins TRBV4-3 to TRBJ2-2; 14 nucleotides align to TRBD2. From germline, CDR1 is LGHNA and CDR2 YSLEER. V lost 0 bases, J lost 1 base, and 1 base stayed unmatched. The CDR3 covers 18 residues. CDR3 sequence reads: CASSQEGLAGGNTGELFF. CDR3 in DNA: TGCGCCAGCAGCCAAGAAGGACTAGCGGGGGGGAACACCGGGGAGCTGTTTTTT.

The J gene is TRBJ1-6, the V gene TRBV7-9, with 8 bases fitting TRBD1. V shed 4 bases and J 9 bases; nucleotides not matched to a gene: 2. Germline V gene data show CDR1 as SEHNR and CDR2 as FQNEAQ (reference sequence). The CDR3 totals 13 residues. CDR3 nucleotide sequence: TGTGCCAGCAGCTCAGACAGGGGTTCACCCCTCCACTTT. This encodes CASSSDRGSPLHF.

The rearrangement links TRBV3-1 (or the pseudogene TRBV3-2) to TRBJ2-3, with TRBD2 matching over 10 bases. V gave up 1 base and J gave up 4 bases; unmatched junction bases: 14. CDR1 and CDR2 from the germline V gene are LGHDT and YNNKEL (reference sequence). The CDR3 runs to 19 residues. The CDR3 is CASSQAPGGLASAADTQYF. CDR3 in DNA: TGTGCCAGCAGCCAAGCTCCGGGGGGACTAGCGTCTGCAGCAGATACGCAGTATTTT.

The chain recombines TRBV6-6 with TRBJ1-1, with D unclear. The CDR3 runs to 13 residues. Germline CDR1 MNHNY, CDR2 SVGAGI (reference sequence). V was clipped by 2 bases and J by 1 base, with 5 bases between them. The CDR3 sequence is CASSYGGNTEAFF. DNA of the CDR3: TGTGCCAGCAGTTACGGCGGGAACACTGAAGCTTTCTTT.

The gene calls are TRBV5-1 and TRBJ2-3; TRBD1 aligns across 8 bases. Trimming removed 6 bases from V and 1 base from J; junction bases left unmatched: 10. This CDR3 has 16 amino acids. Looked up from germline, CDR1 is SGHRS and CDR2 is YFSETQ. The chain's CDR3 is CASKLGQGRGTDTQYF. The CDR3 DNA is TGCGCCAGCAAGCTTGGACAGGGCAGAGGCACAGATACGCAGTATTTT. The full variable domain, with the rest looked up from reference TRBV5-1 and TRBJ2-3, is KAGVTQTPRYLIKTRGQQVTLSCSPISGHRSVSWYQQTPGQGLQFLFEYFSETQRNKGNFPGRFSGRQFSNSRSEMNVSTLELGDSALYLCASKLGQGRGTDTQYFGPGTRLTVL.

The chain carries TRBV6-2 or TRBV6-3 and TRBJ2-1, with 10 bases that match TRBD2. The V segment lost 6 bases and the J segment 3 bases; nucleotides outside the gene matches: 5. Looked up from germline, CDR1 is MNHEY and CDR2 is SVGEGT. This CDR3 has 15 amino acids. CDR3 amino acids: CASSPQRGGYNEQFF. CDR3 nucleotide sequence: TGTGCCAGCAGCCCTCAGCGGGGGGGCTACAATGAGCAGTTCTTC.

This rearrangement joins TRBV6-5 to TRBJ2-3, with D possibly matching TRBD1 (6 bases). The CDR3 length is 13 residues. Trimming took 5 bases from V and 4 from J, leaving 10 bases between them. CDR1 and CDR2 (germline): MNHEY, SVGAGI. The CDR3 loop is CASSNRQADTQYF. CDR3 nucleotides: TGTGCCAGCAGTAATCGACAGGCAGATACGCAGTATTTT.

This clone came up once. This chain joins TRBV24-1 and TRBJ2-5, with 10 nucleotides matching TRBD1. The V gene end was trimmed by 3 bases and the J gene end by 5 bases; junction bases not matched to a gene: 5. The CDR3 has 15 residues. Germline V gene sequence: CDR1 KGHDR, CDR2 SFDVKD. The CDR3 reads CATSDDRGRDETQYF. As DNA, the CDR3 is TGTGCCACCAGTGATGACAGGGGGCGCGACGAGACCCAGTACTTC.

The V and J genes are TRBV18 and TRBJ1-2, with D tentatively TRBD1 (5 bases). Germline values: CDR1 KGHSH, CDR2 LQKENI. The V gene lost 2 bases and the J gene lost 4 bases, with 17 bases spanning the gap. This CDR3 is built from 16 residues. CDR3 nucleotide sequence: TGTGCCAGCTCACCAAATTCAGGGCCGAGCGCCTATGGCTACACCTTC. Translating it yields CASSPNSGPSAYGYTF.

This chain connects TRBV7-9 to TRBJ1-1, with TRBD1 matching over 7 bases. In germline, CDR1 is SEHNR, CDR2 FQNEAQ (reference sequence). The ends lost 5 bases at V and 1 base at J; junction bases unmatched: 10. This CDR3 spans 16 amino acids. Here the CDR3 DNA reads TGTGCCAGCAGCCCCACATCCGGGACAGCGAACACTGAAGCTTTCTTT. This encodes CASSPTSGTANTEAFF. Based on the CDR3 plus reference TRBV7-9 and TRBJ1-1, the full variable domain is DTGVSQNPRHKITKRGQNVTFRCDPISEHNRLYWYRQTLGQGPEFLTYFQNEAQLEKSRLLSDRFSAERPKGSFSTLEIQRTEQGDSAMYLCASSPTSGTANTEAFFGQGTRLTVV.

The chain couples TRBV18 to TRBJ1-5; possible D gene TRBD1, 6 bases. Per germline, CDR1 KGHSH and CDR2 LQKENI. CDR3 length: 13 amino acids. Trimming left V 6 bases short and J 4 bases short, with 10 bases between. The CDR3 spells CASSLDRNQPQHF. Written as DNA, the CDR3 is TGTGCCAGCTCCCTCGACAGGAATCAGCCCCAGCATTTT.

This chain links TRBV7-2 with TRBJ1-5, with 8 nucleotides matching TRBD1. The CDR3 sequence is 14 residues long. Germline V gives CDR1 SGHTA, CDR2 FQGNSA. V dropped 3 bases and J dropped 4; count of bases not matched to a gene: 2. The CDR3 region has the DNA TGTGCCAGCAGCTTTCAGGGGGCGAATCAGCCCCAGCATTTT. Translating gives CASSFQGANQPQHF.

The rearrangement links TRBV7-8 to TRBJ1-4; 8 bases are shared with TRBD1. The junction had 4 bases not matched to a gene; V was cut back by 4 bases and J by 0 bases. Looked up from germline, CDR1 is SGHVS and CDR2 is FQNEAQ. The CDR3 is 16 amino acids. The DNA for the CDR3 is TGTGCCAGCAGCTCCTGGGGACAGGCAACTAATGAAAAACTGTTTTTT. Protein: CASSSWGQATNEKLFF.

The rearrangement links TRBV5-6 to TRBJ2-5, with TRBD1 as a possible D gene (5 bases). Germline CDR1 reads SGHDT; CDR2 reads YYEEEE. V lost 0 bases to trimming and J lost 5 bases, with 8 bases between them. The CDR3 consists of 13 residues. Here the CDR3 reads CASSLEGSETQYF. The CDR3, as DNA: TGTGCCAGCAGCTTGGAGGGGTCGGAGACCCAGTACTTC.

In nucleotides, the CDR3 is TGTGCCAGCAGCCAATCGACAGAAAAACTGTTTTTT. Translating it yields CASSQSTEKLFF. V usage is TRBV3-1 (or the pseudogene TRBV3-2) and J usage is TRBJ1-4, with D unclear. Looked up from germline, CDR1 is LGHDT and CDR2 is YNNKEL (reference sequence). The length of the CDR3 is 12 residues. V was shortened by 2 bases and J by 8 bases, with 6 bases between the two germline ends.